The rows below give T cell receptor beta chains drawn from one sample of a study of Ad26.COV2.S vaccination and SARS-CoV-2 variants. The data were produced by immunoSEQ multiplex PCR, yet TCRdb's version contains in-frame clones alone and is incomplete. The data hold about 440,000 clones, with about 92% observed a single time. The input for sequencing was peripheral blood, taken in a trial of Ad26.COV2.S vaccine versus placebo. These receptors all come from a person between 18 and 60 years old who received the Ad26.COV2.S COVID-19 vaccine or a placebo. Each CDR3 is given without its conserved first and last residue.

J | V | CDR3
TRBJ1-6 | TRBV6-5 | ASSYSNSWRPLH
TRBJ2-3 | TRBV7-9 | ASSSSGTSGTSTDTQY
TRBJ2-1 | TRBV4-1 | ASSQVGRSSYNEQF
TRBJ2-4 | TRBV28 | ASTPGGTLGKNIQY
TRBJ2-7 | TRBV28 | ASSLSPDFQTYEQY
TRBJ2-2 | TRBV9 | ASSVRGGRADTGELF
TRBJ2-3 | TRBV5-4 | ASSLARSTDTQY
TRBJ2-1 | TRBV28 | ASSLRDYQKPYNEQF
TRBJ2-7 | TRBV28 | ASSPWTGSYEQY
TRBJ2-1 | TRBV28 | ASSLSQQYNEQF
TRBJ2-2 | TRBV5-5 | ASSLAMGGRTGELF
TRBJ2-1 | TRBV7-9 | ASSLESTYNEQF
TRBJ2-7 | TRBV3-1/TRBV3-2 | ASSPRSGVREVYEQY
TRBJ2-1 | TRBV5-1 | ASNPSGRAYNEQF
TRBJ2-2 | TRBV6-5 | ASSYAGPNTGELF
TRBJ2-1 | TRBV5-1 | ASSSGLAGVEQF
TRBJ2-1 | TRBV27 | ASSFGDLVNEQF
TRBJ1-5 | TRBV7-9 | ASSLWSGADQPQH
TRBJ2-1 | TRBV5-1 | ASSLGLEGRNEQF
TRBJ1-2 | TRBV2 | ASSDRSRSYGYT
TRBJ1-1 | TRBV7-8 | ASSLLNTDSTEAF
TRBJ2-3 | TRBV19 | ASNSGGTDTQY
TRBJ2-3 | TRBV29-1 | SVTRDRTTDTQY
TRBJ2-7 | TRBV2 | ASGPDAAPYEQY
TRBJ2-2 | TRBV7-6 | ASSSRLAGGRFANTGELF
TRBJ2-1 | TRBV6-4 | ASSEMTGGNEQF
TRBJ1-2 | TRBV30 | AWSHQGRELNGYT
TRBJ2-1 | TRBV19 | ASSIDLQGQF
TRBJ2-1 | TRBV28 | ASRGELAGNEQF
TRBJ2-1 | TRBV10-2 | ASSPRSGSYNEQF
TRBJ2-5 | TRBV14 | ASSQVVGTRQETQY
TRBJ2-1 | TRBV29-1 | SVDELAGVVNEQF
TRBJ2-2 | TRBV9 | ASSSGGSGGRLF
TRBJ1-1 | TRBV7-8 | ASSLNEYTEAF
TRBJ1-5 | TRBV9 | ASSVDSGGHQPQH
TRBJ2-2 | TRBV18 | ASSPPSGGATGELF
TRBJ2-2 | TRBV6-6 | ASNRQGSGELF
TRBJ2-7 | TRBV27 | ASRTGVSLYEQY
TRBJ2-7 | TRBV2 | ASSEVTPGRGTYEQY
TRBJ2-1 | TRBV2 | ASSGTGDNEQF
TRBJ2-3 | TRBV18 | ASSGGLAGAATDTQY
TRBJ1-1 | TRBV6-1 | ASSAPDRGVSVNTEAF
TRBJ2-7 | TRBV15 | ATSPVGLTGYEQY
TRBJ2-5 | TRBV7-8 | ASSLRGPGETQY
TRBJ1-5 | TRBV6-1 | ASSESADRGRQPQH
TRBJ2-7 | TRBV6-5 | ASSFTGYEQY
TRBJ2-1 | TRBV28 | ASTRLAGAYNEQF
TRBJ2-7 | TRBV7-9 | ASSSRDRANEQY
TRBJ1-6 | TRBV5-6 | ASNQGQTESPLH
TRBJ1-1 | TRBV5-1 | ASRSPFPNTEAF
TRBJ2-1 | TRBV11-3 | ASSLEGTEADNEQF
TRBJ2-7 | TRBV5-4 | ASSYRRTYEQY
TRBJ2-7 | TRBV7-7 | ASSPTSGAYLVEQY
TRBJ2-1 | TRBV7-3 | ASSQTIAGGRNEQF
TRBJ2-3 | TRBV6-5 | ASRLAESTDTQY